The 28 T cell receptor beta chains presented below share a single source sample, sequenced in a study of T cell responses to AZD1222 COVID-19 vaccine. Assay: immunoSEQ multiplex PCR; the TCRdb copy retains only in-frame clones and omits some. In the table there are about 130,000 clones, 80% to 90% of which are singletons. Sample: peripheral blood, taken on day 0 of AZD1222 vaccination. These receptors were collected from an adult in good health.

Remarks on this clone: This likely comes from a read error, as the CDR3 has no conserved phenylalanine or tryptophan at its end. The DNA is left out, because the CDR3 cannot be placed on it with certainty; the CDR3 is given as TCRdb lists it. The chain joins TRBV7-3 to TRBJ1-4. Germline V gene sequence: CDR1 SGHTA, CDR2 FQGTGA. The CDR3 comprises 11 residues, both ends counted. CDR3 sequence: CASSSQDGVGL.

For the CDR3, the DNA is TGTGCCAGCAGTTTGCGGTGGCTAGCCCGTTACAATGAGCAGTTCTTC. It codes for CASSLRWLARYNEQFF. This chain joins TRBV27 and TRBJ2-1, with a tentative D call TRBD2 (5 bases). Germline V gene data show CDR1 as MNHEY and CDR2 as SMNVEV (reference sequence). V lost 3 bases to trimming and J lost 4 bases, with 16 bases between them. CDR3 length: 16 amino acids.

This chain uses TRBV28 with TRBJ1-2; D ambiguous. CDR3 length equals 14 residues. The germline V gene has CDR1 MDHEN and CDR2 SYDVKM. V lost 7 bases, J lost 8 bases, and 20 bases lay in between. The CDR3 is CASTPAWGWEGYTF. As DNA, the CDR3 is TGTGCCAGCACCCCAGCTTGGGGTTGGGAAGGCTACACCTTC.

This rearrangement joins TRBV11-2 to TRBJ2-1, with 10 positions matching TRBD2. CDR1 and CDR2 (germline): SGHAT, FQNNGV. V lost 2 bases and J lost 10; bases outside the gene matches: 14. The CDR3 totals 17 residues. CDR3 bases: TGTGCCAGCAGCTTACCTGAAGGTGCTAGCGGGAGAGTCGAGCAGTTCTTC. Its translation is CASSLPEGASGRVEQFF.

CDR3 residues: CASSESPPVAYNEQFF. The CDR3 nucleotides are TGTGCCAGCAGTGAAAGCCCCCCAGTAGCCTACAATGAGCAGTTCTTC. This chain connects TRBV6-1 to TRBJ2-1; no clear D gene. Germline V gene data show CDR1 as MNHNS and CDR2 as SASEGT. The CDR3 has 16 residues. The V gene lost 2 bases and the J gene lost 2 bases, with 13 bases spanning the gap.

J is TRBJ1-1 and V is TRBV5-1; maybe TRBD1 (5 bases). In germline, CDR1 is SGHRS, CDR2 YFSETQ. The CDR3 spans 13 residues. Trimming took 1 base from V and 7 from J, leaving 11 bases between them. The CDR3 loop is CASSLRYRNEAFF. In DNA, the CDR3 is TGCGCCAGCAGCTTGCGGTACAGGAATGAAGCTTTCTTT. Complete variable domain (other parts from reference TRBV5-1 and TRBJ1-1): KAGVTQTPRYLIKTRGQQVTLSCSPISGHRSVSWYQQTPGQGLQFLFEYFSETQRNKGNFPGRFSGRQFSNSRSEMNVSTLELGDSALYLCASSLRYRNEAFFGQGTRLTVV.

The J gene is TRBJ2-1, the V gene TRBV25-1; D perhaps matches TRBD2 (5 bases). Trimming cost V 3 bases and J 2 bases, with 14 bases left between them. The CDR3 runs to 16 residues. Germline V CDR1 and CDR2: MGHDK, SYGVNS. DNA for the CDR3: TGTGCCAGCAGTGACCATCCTAGCAATCCCTACAATGAGCAGTTCTTC. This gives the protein CASSDHPSNPYNEQFF.

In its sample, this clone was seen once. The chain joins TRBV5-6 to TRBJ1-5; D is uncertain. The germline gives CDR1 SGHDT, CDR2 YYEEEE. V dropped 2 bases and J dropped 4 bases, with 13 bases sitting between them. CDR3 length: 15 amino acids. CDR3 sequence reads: CASSLRSIGNQPQHF. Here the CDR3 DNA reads TGTGCCAGCAGCTTACGAAGCATAGGTAATCAGCCCCAGCATTTT.

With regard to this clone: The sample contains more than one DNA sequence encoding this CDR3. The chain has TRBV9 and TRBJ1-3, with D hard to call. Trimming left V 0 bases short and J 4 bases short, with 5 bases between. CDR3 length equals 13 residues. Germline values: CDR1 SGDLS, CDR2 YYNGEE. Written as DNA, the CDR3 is TGTGCCAGCAGCGTAGGTTCGGGAAACACCATATATTTT. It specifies CASSVGSGNTIYF.

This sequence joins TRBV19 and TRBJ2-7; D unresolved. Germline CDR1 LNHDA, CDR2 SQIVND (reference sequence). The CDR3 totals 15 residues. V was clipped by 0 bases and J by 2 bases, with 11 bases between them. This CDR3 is CASSIDANFPYEQYF. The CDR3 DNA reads TGTGCCAGTAGTATAGATGCGAATTTTCCCTACGAGCAGTACTTC.

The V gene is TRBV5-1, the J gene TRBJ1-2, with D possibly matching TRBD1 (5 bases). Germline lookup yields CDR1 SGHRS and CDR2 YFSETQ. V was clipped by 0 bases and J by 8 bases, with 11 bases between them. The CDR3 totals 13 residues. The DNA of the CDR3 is TGCGCCAGCAGCTTGGTTGGGGCCCAGGGCTACACCTTC. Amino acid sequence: CASSLVGAQGYTF.

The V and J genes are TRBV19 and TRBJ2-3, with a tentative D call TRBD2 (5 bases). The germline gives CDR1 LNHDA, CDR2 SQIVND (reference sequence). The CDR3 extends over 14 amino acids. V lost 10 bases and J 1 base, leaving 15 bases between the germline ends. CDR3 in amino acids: CATSVAGGTDTQYF. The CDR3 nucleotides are TGTGCCACCTCCGTTGCCGGGGGCACAGATACGCAGTATTTT. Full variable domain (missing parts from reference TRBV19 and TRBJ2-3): DGGITQSPKYLFRKEGQNVTLSCEQNLNHDAMYWYRQDPGQGLRLIYYSQIVNDFQKGDIAEGYSVSREKKESFPLTVTSAQKNPTAFYLCATSVAGGTDTQYFGPGTRLTVL.

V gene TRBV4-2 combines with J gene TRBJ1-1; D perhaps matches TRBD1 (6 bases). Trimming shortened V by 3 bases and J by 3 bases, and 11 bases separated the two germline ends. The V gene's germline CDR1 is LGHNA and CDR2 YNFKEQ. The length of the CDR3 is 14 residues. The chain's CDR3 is CASSHQGPDTEAFF. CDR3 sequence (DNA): TGTGCCAGCAGCCATCAGGGGCCGGACACTGAAGCTTTCTTT.

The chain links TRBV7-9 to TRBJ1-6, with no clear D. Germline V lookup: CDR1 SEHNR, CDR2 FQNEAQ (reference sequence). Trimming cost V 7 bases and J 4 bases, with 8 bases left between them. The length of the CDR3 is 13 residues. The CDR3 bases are TGTGCCAGCAACAGCGGGTATAATTCACCCCTCCACTTT. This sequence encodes CASNSGYNSPLHF.

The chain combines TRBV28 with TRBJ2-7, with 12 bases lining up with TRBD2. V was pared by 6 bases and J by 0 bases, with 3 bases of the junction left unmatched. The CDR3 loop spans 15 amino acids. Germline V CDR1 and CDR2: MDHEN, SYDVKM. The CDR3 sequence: CASRPSGRASYEQYF. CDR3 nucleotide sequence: TGTGCCAGCAGACCTAGCGGGAGGGCCTCCTACGAGCAGTACTTC.

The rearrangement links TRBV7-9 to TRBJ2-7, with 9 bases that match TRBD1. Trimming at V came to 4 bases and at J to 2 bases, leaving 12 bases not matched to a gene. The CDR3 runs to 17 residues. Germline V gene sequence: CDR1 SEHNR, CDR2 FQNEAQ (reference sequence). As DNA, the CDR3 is TGTGCCAGCAGCTCCCGCCCCGGGACAGGGCGGACCTACGAGCAGTACTTC. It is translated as CASSSRPGTGRTYEQYF.

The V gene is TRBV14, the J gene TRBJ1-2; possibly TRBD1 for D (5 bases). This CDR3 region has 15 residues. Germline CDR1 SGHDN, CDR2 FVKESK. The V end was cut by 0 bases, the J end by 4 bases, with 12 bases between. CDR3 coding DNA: TGTGCCAGCAGCCAAGACAGGTTGGGGACCTATGGCTACACCTTC. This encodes CASSQDRLGTYGYTF.

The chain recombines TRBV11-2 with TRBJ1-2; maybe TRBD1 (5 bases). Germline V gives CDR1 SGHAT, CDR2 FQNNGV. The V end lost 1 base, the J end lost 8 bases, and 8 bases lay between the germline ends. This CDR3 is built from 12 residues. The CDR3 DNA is TGTGCCAGCAGCTTAGGGGGGAACGGCTACACCTTC. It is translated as CASSLGGNGYTF.

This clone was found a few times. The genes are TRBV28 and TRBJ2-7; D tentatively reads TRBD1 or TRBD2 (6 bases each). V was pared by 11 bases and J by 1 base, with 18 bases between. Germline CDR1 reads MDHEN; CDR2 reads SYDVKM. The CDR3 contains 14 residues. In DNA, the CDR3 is TGTGCCGTCGACGCCGGGGGCAAGTCCTACGAGCAGTACTTC. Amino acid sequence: CAVDAGGKSYEQYF.

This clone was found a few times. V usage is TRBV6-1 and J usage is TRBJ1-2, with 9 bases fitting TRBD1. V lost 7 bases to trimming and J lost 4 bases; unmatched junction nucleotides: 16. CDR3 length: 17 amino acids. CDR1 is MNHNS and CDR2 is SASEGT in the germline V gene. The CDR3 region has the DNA TGTGCCAGCACCGAAGCGTCAGGGACAGGGCTTGGCTATGGCTACACCTTC. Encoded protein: CASTEASGTGLGYGYTF.

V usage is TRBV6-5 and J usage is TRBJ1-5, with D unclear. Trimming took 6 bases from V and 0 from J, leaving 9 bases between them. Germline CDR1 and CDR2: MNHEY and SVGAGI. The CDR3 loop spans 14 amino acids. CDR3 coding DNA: TGTGCCAGCAGCAAGACATATAGCAATCAGCCCCAGCATTTT. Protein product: CASSKTYSNQPQHF.

The CDR3 loop is CASSLGGISQPQHF. Here the CDR3 DNA reads TGTGCCAGCAGCTTAGGGGGGATTTCACAGCCCCAGCATTTT. The chain is built from TRBV7-2 and TRBJ1-5; possible D gene TRBD1, 5 bases. This CDR3 has 14 amino acids. Trimming removed 1 base from V and 7 bases from J, with 11 bases in between. Germline V CDR1 and CDR2: SGHTA, FQGNSA.

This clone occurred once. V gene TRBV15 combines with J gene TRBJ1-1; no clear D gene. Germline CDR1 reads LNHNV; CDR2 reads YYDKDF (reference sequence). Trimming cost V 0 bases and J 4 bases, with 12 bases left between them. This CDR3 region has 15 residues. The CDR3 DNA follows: TGTGCCACCAGCAGAGATCTCCCACCGGGCACTGAAGCTTTCTTT. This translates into CATSRDLPPGTEAFF.

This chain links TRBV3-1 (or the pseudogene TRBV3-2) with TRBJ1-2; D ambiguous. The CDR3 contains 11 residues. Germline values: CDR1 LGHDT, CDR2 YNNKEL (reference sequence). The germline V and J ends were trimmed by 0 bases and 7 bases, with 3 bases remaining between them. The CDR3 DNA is TGTGCCAGCAGCCAAGATGTTGGCTACACCTTC. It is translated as CASSQDVGYTF.

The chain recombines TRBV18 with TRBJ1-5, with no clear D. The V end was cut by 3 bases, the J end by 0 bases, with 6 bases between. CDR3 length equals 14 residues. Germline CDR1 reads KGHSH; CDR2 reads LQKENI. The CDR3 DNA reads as TGTGCCAGCTCACCCCTAAATAGCAATCAGCCCCAGCATTTT. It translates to CASSPLNSNQPQHF.

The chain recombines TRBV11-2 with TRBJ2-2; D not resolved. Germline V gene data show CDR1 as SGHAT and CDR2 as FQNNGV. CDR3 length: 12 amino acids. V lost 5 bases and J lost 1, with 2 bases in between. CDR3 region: CASSRNTGELFF. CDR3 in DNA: TGTGCCAGCAGCAGGAACACCGGGGAGCTGTTTTTT.

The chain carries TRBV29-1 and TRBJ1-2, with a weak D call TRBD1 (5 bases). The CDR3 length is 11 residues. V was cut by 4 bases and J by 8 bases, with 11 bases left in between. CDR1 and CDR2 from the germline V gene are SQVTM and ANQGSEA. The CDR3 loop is CSVVGGGGYTF. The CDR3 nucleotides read TGCAGCGTTGTCGGGGGAGGCGGCTACACCTTC. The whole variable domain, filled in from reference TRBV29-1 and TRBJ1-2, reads SAVISQKPSRDICQRGTSLTIQCQVDSQVTMMFWYRQQPGQSLTLIATANQGSEATYESGFVIDKFPISRPNLTFSTLTVSNMSPEDSSIYLCSVVGGGGYTFGSGTRLTVV.

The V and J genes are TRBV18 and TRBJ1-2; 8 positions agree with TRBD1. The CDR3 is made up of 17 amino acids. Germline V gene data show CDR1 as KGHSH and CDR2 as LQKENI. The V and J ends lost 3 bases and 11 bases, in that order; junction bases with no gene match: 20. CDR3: CASSPFRGRITPGGYTF. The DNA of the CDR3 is TGTGCCAGCTCACCTTTCAGGGGGCGGATCACTCCAGGAGGGTACACCTTC.